This is a list of T cell receptor beta chains from one sample in a study of OX40 agonist ivuxolimab in advanced cancers. The protocol was immunoSEQ multiplex PCR, while the TCRdb copy is restricted to in-frame clones and leaves out a portion. The table shows under 65,000 clones, with around 87% occurring only once. The material was CD4+ or CD8+ T cells sorted from blood, obtained in a trial of the OX40 agonist ivuxolimab. Receptors were obtained from an adult with an advanced solid tumor such as melanoma, head and neck, liver or kidney cancer. The CDR3 runs from the conserved cysteine through the conserved F or W. The D gene is left open where the match is weak. The listing skips clone size in some rows; elsewhere it reads once, few, many or a size class.

clone_size j_call v_call d_call cdr3_aa cdr3_nt
. TRBJ2-7 TRBV28 TRBD1 CASSSTGGTHEQYF TGTGCCAGCAGTTCTACAGGGGGAACCCACGAGCAGTACTTC
. TRBJ1-5 TRBV25-1 . CASRRQPQHF TGTGCCAGCAGAAGACAGCCCCAGCATTTT
few TRBJ2-3 TRBV5-1 TRBD2 CASRLAGVGADTQYF TGCGCCAGCAGGCTAGCGGGAGTGGGGGCAGATACGCAGTATTTT
. TRBJ1-5 TRBV6-1 TRBD1 CASRDSLNQPQHF TGTGCTTCAAGGGACAGCCTCAATCAGCCCCAGCATTTT
. TRBJ1-5 TRBV28 TRBD1 CASSPGTASAQPQHF TGTGCCAGCAGCCCCGGGACAGCATCCGCTCAGCCCCAGCATTTT
. TRBJ2-1 TRBV6-4 . CASSASAGQYNEQFF TGTGCCAGCAGTGCTTCGGCAGGGCAGTACAATGAGCAGTTCTTC
few TRBJ1-1 TRBV28 . CASSKTILRNTEAFF TGTGCCAGCAGTAAGACAATTTTGAGGAACACTGAAGCTTTCTTT
. TRBJ1-3 TRBV2 . CASRDTQGSGNTIYF TGTGCCAGCAGAGACACACAGGGTTCTGGAAACACCATATATTTT
. TRBJ2-7 TRBV7-2 TRBD1 CASSLGAGGSYEQYF TGTGCCAGCAGCTTAGGCGCAGGGGGCTCGTACGAGCAGTACTTC
. TRBJ2-2 TRBV19 . CASSVHPGSTSGELFF TGTGCCAGTAGTGTGCATCCTGGCAGCACAAGCGGGGAGCTGTTTTTT
. TRBJ2-7 TRBV6-5 . CASSKGYDAPYEQYF TGTGCCAGCAGCAAAGGGTACGACGCCCCCTACGAGCAGTACTTC
. TRBJ1-1 TRBV7-9 . CASSWRVNTEAFF TGTGCCAGCAGCTGGAGGGTGAACACTGAAGCTTTCTTT
. TRBJ1-3 TRBV11-3 . CASSFWGFGNTIYF TGTGCCAGCAGCTTTTGGGGATTTGGAAACACCATATATTTT
. TRBJ2-5 TRBV7-2 TRBD2 CASSRQSSGQETQYF TGTGCCAGCAGCCGACAATCTAGCGGACAAGAGACCCAGTACTTC
. TRBJ2-5 TRBV19 TRBD2 CASSIVAGLAGVRETQYF TGTGCCAGTAGTATAGTAGCGGGACTAGCGGGAGTACGGGAGACCCAGTACTTC
. TRBJ1-1 TRBV10-3 TRBD1 CAIRTGTGNTEAFF TGTGCCATCAGAACCGGGACAGGGAACACTGAAGCTTTCTTT
once TRBJ2-1 TRBV5-1 TRBD2 CASTAGGSYNEQFF TGCGCCAGCACAGCGGGAGGCTCCTACAATGAGCAGTTCTTC
. TRBJ2-1 TRBV7-8 . CASSLGPAERHEQFF TGTGCCAGCAGCTTAGGTCCAGCGGAGAGGCATGAGCAGTTCTTC
few TRBJ1-1 TRBV19 TRBD1 CASSIRTGGGNTEAFF TGTGCCAGTAGTATACGGACAGGAGGAGGGAACACTGAAGCTTTCTTT
. TRBJ2-3 TRBV7-2 . CASSEYSSYLTDTQYF TGTGCCAGCAGCGAATACTCCAGTTACCTCACAGATACGCAGTATTTT
. TRBJ2-5 TRBV27 . CASPPVGQGETQYF TGTGCCAGCCCCCCTGTGGGGCAGGGAGAGACCCAGTACTTC
once TRBJ1-5 TRBV10-3 TRBD1 CATDRTGDGNQPQHF TGTGCCACGGATAGGACAGGGGACGGCAATCAGCCCCAGCATTTT
. TRBJ2-5 TRBV7-9 . CASSLAGWRGPLRQETQYF TGTGCCAGCAGCTTAGCCGGGTGGAGGGGGCCTTTACGCCAAGAGACCCAGTACTTC
once TRBJ1-4 TRBV1 . CTSKYRGKHGVATNEKLFF TGCACCAGCAAGTACAGGGGGAAACATGGAGTGGCAACTAATGAAAAACTGTTTTTT
. TRBJ2-1 TRBV4-3 . CASSQEDRTTPYNEQFF TGCGCCAGCAGCCAAGAAGACAGAACAACGCCCTACAATGAGCAGTTCTTC